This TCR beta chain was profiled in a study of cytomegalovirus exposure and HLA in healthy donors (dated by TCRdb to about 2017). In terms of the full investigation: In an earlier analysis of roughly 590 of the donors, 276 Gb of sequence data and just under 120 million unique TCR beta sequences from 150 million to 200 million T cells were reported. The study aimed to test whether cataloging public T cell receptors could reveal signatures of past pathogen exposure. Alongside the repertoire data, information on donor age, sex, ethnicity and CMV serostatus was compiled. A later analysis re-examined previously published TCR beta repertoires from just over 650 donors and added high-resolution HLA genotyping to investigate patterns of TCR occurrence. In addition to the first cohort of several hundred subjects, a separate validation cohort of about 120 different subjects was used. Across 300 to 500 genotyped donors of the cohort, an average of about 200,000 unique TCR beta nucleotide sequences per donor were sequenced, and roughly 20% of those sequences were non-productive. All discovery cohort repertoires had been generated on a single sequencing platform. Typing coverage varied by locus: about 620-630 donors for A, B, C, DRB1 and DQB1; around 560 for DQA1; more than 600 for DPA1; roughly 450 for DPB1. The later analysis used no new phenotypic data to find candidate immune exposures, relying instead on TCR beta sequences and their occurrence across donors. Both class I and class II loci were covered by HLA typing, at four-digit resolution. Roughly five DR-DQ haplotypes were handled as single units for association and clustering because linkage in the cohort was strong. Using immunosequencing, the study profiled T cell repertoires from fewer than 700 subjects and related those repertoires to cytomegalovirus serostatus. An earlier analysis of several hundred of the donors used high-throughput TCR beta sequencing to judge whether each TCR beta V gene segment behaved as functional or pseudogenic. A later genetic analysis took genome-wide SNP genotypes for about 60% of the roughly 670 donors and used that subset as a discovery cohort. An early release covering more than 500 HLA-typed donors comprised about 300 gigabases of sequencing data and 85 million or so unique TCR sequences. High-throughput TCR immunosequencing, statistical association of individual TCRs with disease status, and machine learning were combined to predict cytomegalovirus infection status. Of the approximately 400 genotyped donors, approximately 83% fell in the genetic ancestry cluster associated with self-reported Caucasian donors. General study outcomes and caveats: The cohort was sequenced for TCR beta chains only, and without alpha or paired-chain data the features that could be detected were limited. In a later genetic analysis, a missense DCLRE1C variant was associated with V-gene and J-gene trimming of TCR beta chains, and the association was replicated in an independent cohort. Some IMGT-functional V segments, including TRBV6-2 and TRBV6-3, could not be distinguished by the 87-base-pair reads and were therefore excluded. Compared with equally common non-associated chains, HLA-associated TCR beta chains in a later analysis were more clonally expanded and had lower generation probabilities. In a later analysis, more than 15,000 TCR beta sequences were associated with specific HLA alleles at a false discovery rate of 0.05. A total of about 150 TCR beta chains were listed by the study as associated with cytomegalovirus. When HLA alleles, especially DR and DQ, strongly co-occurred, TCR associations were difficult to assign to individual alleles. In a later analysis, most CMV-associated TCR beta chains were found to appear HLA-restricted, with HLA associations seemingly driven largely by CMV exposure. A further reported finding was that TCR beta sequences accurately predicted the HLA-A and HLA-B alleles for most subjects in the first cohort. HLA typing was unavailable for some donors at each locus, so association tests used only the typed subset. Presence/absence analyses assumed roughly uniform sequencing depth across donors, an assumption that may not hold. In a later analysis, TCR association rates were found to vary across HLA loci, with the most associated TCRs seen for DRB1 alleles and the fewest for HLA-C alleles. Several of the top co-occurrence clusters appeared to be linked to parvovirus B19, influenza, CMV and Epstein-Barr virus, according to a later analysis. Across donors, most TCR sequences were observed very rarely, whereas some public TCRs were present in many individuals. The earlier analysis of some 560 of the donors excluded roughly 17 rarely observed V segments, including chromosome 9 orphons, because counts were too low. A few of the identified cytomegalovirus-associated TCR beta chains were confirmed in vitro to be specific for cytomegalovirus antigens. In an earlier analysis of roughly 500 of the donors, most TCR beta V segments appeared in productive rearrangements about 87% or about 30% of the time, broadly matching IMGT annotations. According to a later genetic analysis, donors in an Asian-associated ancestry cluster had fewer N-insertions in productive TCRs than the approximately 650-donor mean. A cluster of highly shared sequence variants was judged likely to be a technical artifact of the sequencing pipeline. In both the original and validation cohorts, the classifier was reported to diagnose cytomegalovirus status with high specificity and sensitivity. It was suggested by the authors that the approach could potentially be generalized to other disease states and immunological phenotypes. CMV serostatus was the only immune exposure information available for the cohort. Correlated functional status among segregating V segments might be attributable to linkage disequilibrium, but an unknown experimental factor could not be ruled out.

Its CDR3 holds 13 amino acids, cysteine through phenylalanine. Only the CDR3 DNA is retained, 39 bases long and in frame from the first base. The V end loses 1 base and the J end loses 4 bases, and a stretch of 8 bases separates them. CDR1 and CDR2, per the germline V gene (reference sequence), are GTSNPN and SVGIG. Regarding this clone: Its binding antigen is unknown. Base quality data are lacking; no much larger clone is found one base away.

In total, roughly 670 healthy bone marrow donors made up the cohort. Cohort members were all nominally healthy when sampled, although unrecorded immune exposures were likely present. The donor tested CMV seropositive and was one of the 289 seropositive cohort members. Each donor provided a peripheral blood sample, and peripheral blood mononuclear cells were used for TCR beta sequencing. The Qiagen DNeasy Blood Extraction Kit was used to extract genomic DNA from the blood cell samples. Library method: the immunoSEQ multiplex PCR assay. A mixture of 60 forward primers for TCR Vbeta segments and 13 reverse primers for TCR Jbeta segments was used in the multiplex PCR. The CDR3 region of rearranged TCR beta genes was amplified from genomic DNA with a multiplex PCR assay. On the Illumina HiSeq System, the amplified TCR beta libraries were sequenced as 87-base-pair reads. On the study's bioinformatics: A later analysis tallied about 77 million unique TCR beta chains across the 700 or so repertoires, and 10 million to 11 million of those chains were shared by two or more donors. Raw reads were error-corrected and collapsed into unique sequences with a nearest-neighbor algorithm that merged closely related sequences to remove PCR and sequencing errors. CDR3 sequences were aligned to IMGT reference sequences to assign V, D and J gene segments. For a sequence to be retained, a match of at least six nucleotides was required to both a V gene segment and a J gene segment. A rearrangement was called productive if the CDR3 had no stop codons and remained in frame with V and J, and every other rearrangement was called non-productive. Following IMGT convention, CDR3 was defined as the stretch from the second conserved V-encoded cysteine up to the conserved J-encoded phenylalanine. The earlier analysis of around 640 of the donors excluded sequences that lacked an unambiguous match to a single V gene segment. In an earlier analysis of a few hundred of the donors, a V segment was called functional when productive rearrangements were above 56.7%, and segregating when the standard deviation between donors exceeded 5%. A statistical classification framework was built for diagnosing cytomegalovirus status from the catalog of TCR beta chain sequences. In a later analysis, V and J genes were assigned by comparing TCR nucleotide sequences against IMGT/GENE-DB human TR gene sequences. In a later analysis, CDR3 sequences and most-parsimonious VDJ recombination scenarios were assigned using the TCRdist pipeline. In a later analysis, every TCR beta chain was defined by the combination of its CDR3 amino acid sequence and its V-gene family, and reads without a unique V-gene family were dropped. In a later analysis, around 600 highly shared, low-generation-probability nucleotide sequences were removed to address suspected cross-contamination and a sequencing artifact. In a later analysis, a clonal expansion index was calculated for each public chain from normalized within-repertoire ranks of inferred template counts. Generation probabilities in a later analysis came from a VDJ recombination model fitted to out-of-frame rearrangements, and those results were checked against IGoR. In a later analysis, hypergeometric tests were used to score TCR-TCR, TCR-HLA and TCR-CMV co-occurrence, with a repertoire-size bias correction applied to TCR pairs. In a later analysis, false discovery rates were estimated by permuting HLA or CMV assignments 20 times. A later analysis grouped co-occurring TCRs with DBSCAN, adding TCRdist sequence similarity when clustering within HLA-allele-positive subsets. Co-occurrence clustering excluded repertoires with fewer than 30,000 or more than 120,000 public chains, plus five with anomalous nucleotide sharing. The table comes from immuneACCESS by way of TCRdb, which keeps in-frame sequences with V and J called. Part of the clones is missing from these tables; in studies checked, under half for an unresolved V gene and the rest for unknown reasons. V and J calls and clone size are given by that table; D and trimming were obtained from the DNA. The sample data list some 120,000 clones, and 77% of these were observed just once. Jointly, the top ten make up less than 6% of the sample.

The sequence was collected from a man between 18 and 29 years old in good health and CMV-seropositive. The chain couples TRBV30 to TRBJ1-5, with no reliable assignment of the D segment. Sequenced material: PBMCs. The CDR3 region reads CAWSGGFNQPQHF. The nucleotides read TGTGCCTGGAGTGGAGGGTTTAATCAGCCCCAGCATTTT. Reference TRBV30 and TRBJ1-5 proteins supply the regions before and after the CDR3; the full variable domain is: SQTIHQWPATLVQPVGSPLSLECTVEGTSNPNLYWYRQAAGRGLQLLFYSVGIGQISSEVPQNLSASRPQDRQFILSSKKLLLSDSGFYLCAWSGGFNQPQHFGDGTRLSIL.